One and the same sample provided the 21 T cell receptor beta chains below, sequenced in a study of T cell clonality in common variable immunodeficiency. Some clones are missing from TCRdb's copy, which holds only in-frame ones; the method was immunoSEQ multiplex PCR. The sample includes approximately 50,000 clones, none of them occurring once. Sample: peripheral blood mononuclear cells. Receptor source: a person aged 18 to 75 in good health.

This clone was counted ten times or more. The read terminates 3 residues ahead of where the CDR3 ends, so the germline J gene completes it. V usage is TRBV19 and J usage is TRBJ2-2, with D tentatively TRBD1 (6 bases). Looked up from germline, CDR1 is LNHDA and CDR2 is SQIVND (reference sequence). Trimming stripped 3 bases from V and 6 bases from J, with 11 bases between. The length of the CDR3 is 14 residues. Here the CDR3 reads CASSMIQGSGELFF. The CDR3 bases that were read are TGTGCCAGTAGTATGATTCAGGGGTCCGGGGAG.

This clone was counted many times. The DNA ends 3 residues before the CDR3 does, and the rest of the CDR3 is filled in from the germline J gene. This chain connects TRBV13 to TRBJ2-1, with a weak D call TRBD1 (6 bases). V was cut by 5 bases and J by 8 bases, with 19 bases left in between. The CDR3 has 15 amino acids. CDR1 is PRHDT, CDR2 FYEKMQ, per germline (reference sequence). Incomplete CDR3 DNA: TGTGCCAGCAGCCCGTGGGGCAGGGGAGTTGATGAG. Its protein product is CASSPWGRGVDE. The entire CDR3 is CASSPWGRGVDEQFF.

The table lists this clone with many counts. Coverage ceases 3 residues before the CDR3 finishes, and the germline J gene fills in the end. The chain joins TRBV18 to TRBJ2-7, with 9 bases identical to TRBD1. V was clipped by 3 bases and J by 3 bases; unmatched bases: 18. The germline gives CDR1 KGHSH, CDR2 LQKENI. This CDR3 contains 19 residues. The CDR3 loop reads CASSPRFGTGPFLYYEQYF. The DNA read from the CDR3 is TGTGCCAGCTCACCTCGTTTTGGGACAGGGCCATTTCTCTACTACGAG. The full variable domain, completed using reference TRBV18 and TRBJ2-7, is NAGVMQNPRHLVRRRGQEARLRCSPMKGHSHVYWYRQLPEEGLKFMVYLQKENIIDESGMPKERFSAEFPKEGPSILRIQQVVRGDSAAYFCASSPRFGTGPFLYYEQYFGPGTRLTVT.

Of note for this clone: The read terminates 3 residues ahead of where the CDR3 ends, so the germline J gene completes it. The V and J genes are TRBV7-2 and TRBJ2-4; D gene ambiguous. Germline V gene sequence: CDR1 SGHTA, CDR2 FQGNSA. This CDR3 has 12 amino acids. This chain's CDR3 is CASSFGLYGQYF. CDR3 DNA, as far as it was read: TGTGCCAGCAGCTTCGGTCTTTATGGT.

This clone was found many times. The read is 3 residues too short to cover the CDR3 end, so that end is filled in from the germline J gene. The chain uses TRBV5-1 and TRBJ2-2; TRBD2 aligns across 10 bases. This CDR3 is 16 amino acids long. V was pared by 0 bases and J by 5 bases, with 4 bases of the junction left unmatched. CDR1 SGHRS and CDR2 YFSETQ come from the germline V gene. The sequenced part of the CDR3 DNA is TGCGCCAGCAGCTTGGAACCTAGCGGGGGTACCGGGGAG. Its protein product is CASSLEPSGGTGE. The full CDR3 protein is CASSLEPSGGTGELFF.

There are many counts of this clone. The read halts 3 residues ahead of the CDR3 end, with the missing end drawn from the germline J gene. V is TRBV7-9 and J is TRBJ1-1; D possibly corresponds to TRBD1 (6 bases). Trimming took off 2 bases at V and 7 bases at J, with 14 bases between the two ends. Germline loops: CDR1 SEHNR, CDR2 FQNEAQ (reference sequence). The CDR3 contains 14 residues. CDR3 bases read: TGTGCCAGCAGCTTATCAGGGGCAGGATTTGAA. The encoded protein is CASSLSGAGFE. The CDR3, in full, reads CASSLSGAGFEAFF.

This clone was detected many times. The DNA read from the CDR3 is TGTGCCAGCAGCTTCTCGACAGGGGTGAACACTGAA. Residues: CASSFSTGVNTE. The complete CDR3 reads CASSFSTGVNTEAFF. This rearrangement joins TRBV7-2 to TRBJ1-1; 8 bases agree with TRBD1. The observed sequence ends 3 residues before the CDR3 terminus, with the missing tail filled in from the germline J gene. Looked up from germline, CDR1 is SGHTA and CDR2 is FQGNSA. Germline trimming cut 3 bases from V and 0 bases from J; bases unmatched to any gene: 3. The CDR3 has 15 amino acids.

At least ten counts were recorded for this clone. From the germline J gene comes the end of the CDR3, since the read stops 3 residues before it. The chain carries TRBV11-2 and TRBJ2-1; D gene uncertain. V lost 3 bases and J lost 0, with 9 bases in between. The CDR3 spans 15 residues. CDR1 SGHAT and CDR2 FQNNGV come from the germline V gene. The CDR3 bases that were read are TGTGCCAGCAGCTTTGGTGCGGTCTCCTACAATGAG. Its translation: CASSFGAVSYNE. The whole CDR3 sequence is CASSFGAVSYNEQFF.

This clone was observed many times. The sequence runs out 3 residues before the end of the CDR3; the remainder is reconstructed from the germline J gene. The V gene is TRBV19, the J gene TRBJ1-5; the D gene is possibly TRBD1 (6 bases). Trimming shortened V by 5 bases and J by 6 bases, and 14 bases separated the two germline ends. CDR1 and CDR2 from the germline V gene are LNHDA and SQIVND (reference sequence). The CDR3 is 14 residues long. The CDR3 is CASSPQGDFQPQHF. CDR3 DNA (partial): TGTGCCAGTAGTCCACAGGGTGATTTTCAGCCC.

This clone has a handful of counts. The observed sequence ends 3 residues before the CDR3 terminus, with the missing tail filled in from the germline J gene. This sequence joins TRBV5-1 and TRBJ1-1; no clear D gene. Germline assignment: CDR1 SGHRS and CDR2 YFSETQ. This CDR3 has 12 residues. With 3 bases removed from V and 1 base from J, the gap between germline ends came to 4 bases. This CDR3 reads CASSSRNTEAFF. The DNA read from the CDR3 is TGCGCCAGCAGCTCTAGGAACACTGAA. Full variable domain (missing parts from reference TRBV5-1 and TRBJ1-1): KAGVTQTPRYLIKTRGQQVTLSCSPISGHRSVSWYQQTPGQGLQFLFEYFSETQRNKGNFPGRFSGRQFSNSRSEMNVSTLELGDSALYLCASSSRNTEAFFGQGTRLTVV.

The sample holds many counts of this clone. Coverage ceases 3 residues before the CDR3 finishes, and the germline J gene fills in the end. The sample contains more than one DNA sequence encoding this CDR3. This chain joins TRBV6-4 and TRBJ2-3, with D perhaps TRBD1 (6 bases). Germline CDR1 MRHNA, CDR2 SNTAGT. This CDR3 comprises 14 residues. V was cut by 6 bases and J by 2 bases, with 12 bases left in between. The CDR3 bases that were read are TGTGCCAGCAGCGAACAGGGAGCCACAGATACG. This encodes CASSEQGATDT. The full CDR3 is CASSEQGATDTQYF.

Concerning this clone: The sequenced fragment ends 3 residues before the CDR3 boundary, so the rest is inferred from the germline J gene. The chain couples TRBV19 to TRBJ1-2; 8 nucleotides agree with TRBD1. Germline CDR1 is LNHDA and CDR2 is SQIVND (reference sequence). The CDR3 extends over 17 amino acids. The CDR3 sequence is CASSFGQPIQGAKGYTF. Incomplete CDR3 DNA: TGTGCCAGTAGTTTCGGGCAACCCATCCAGGGGGCGAAGGGC. The complete variable domain, with remaining parts taken from reference TRBV19 and TRBJ1-2, reads DGGITQSPKYLFRKEGQNVTLSCEQNLNHDAMYWYRQDPGQGLRLIYYSQIVNDFQKGDIAEGYSVSREKKESFPLTVTSAQKNPTAFYLCASSFGQPIQGAKGYTFGSGTRLTVV.

This clone showed up many times. Read coverage stops 3 residues before the CDR3 terminus; the germline J gene supplies the remainder. This chain connects TRBV5-1 to TRBJ1-4, with TRBD1 matching over 9 bases. Germline V gene data show CDR1 as SGHRS and CDR2 as YFSETQ. This CDR3 has 15 amino acids. The CDR3 loop is CASSLGDRERSPLFF. The sequenced CDR3 bases are TGCGCCAGCAGCTTGGGGGACAGGGAGAGGTCACCA.

Many counts were recorded for this clone. The read terminates 3 residues ahead of where the CDR3 ends, so the germline J gene completes it. The chain has TRBV7-2 and TRBJ2-4, with TRBD2 identical over 8 bases. Per the germline V gene, CDR1 is SGHTA and CDR2 is FQGNSA. The CDR3 has 15 amino acids. CDR3: CASSYILSGGGSQYF. CDR3 bases read: TGTGCCAGCAGTTACATTCTTTCGGGGGGGGGTTCT.

This clone showed up many times. The read stops 3 residues short of the end of the CDR3; the missing end is completed from the germline J gene. The chain is built from TRBV5-1 and TRBJ2-3; D is unclear. There are 16 residues in the CDR3. Germline V CDR1 and CDR2: SGHRS, YFSETQ. The ends were cut back, 0 bases at V and 2 bases at J, with 13 bases in the middle. The sequenced part of the CDR3 DNA is TGCGCCAGCAGCTTGGAAAACACCAGAAACACAGATACG. Amino acids: CASSLENTRNTDT. In full, the CDR3 reads CASSLENTRNTDTQYF.

This clone was observed many times. The CDR3 is cut off 3 residues early in the read; its end comes from the germline J gene. V gene TRBV19 combines with J gene TRBJ1-1; tentative D call: TRBD1 (6 bases). The CDR3 is 15 amino acids. CDR1 is LNHDA, CDR2 SQIVND, per germline (reference sequence). The ends were cut back, 2 bases at V and 1 base at J, with 11 bases in the middle. CDR3 in amino acids: CASSISPGQNTEAFF. The covered CDR3 bases are TGTGCCAGTAGTATATCCCCGGGACAGAACACTGAA.

This clone was counted at least ten times. The read ends 3 residues before the CDR3 terminus; that terminus is restored from the germline J gene. The chain joins TRBV9 to TRBJ2-5; maybe TRBD2 (5 bases). Germline V gives CDR1 SGDLS, CDR2 YYNGEE. Trimming removed 0 bases at V and 4 bases at J, with 10 bases between. This CDR3 has 14 amino acids. The CDR3: CASSVDRGRETQYF. The sequenced part of the CDR3 DNA is TGTGCCAGCAGCGTAGATCGGGGTCGAGAGACC.

This clone was picked up many times. At one end, the junction sequence differs from germline, possibly due to a read error. Read sequence stops 3 residues before the CDR3 end, and the germline J gene provides the missing end. The V and J genes are TRBV4-2 and TRBJ2-3; no reliable D call. Germline loops: CDR1 LGHNA, CDR2 YNFKEQ. This CDR3 is 13 amino acids long. The sequenced part of the CDR3 DNA is TGCGCCAGCAGCCAAGAGGTCGGGGATACG. Translated: CASSQEVGDT. The CDR3, in full, reads CASSQEVGDTQYF.

This clone was observed at least ten times. The read ends 3 residues shy of where the CDR3 ends; the end is completed using the germline J gene. The V and J genes are TRBV19 and TRBJ2-7, with 10 nucleotides matching TRBD2. V was pared by 4 bases and J by 3 bases, with 21 bases of the junction left unmatched. In germline, CDR1 is LNHDA, CDR2 SQIVND (reference sequence). The CDR3 totals 20 residues. The covered CDR3 bases are TGTGCCAGTAGTACTCACGCCCCGACTAGCGGGTACCACGCCTTCTACGAG. Protein sequence: CASSTHAPTSGYHAFYE. In full, the CDR3 reads CASSTHAPTSGYHAFYEQYF. Complete variable domain (other parts from reference TRBV19 and TRBJ2-7): DGGITQSPKYLFRKEGQNVTLSCEQNLNHDAMYWYRQDPGQGLRLIYYSQIVNDFQKGDIAEGYSVSREKKESFPLTVTSAQKNPTAFYLCASSTHAPTSGYHAFYEQYFGPGTRLTVT.

This clone was recorded many times. The read terminates 3 residues before the CDR3 end, so the remaining end is supplied by the germline J gene. V is TRBV20-1 and J is TRBJ1-2; 7 positions agree with TRBD1. The CDR3 is made up of 12 amino acids. Germline assignment: CDR1 DFQATT and CDR2 SNEGSKA (reference sequence). After removal of 2 bases from V and 5 bases from J, the junction contained 2 bases not matched to a gene. CDR3 sequence reads: CSARYRGYGYTF. The CDR3 bases that were read are TGCAGTGCTAGATACAGGGGTTATGGC.

The sample holds many counts of this clone. The read gets to within 3 residues of the CDR3 end, and the germline J gene fills in the rest. The rearrangement joins TRBV10-3 to TRBJ1-5; no clear D gene. Between the trimmed V and J ends, which lost 0 bases and 4 bases, there was a span of 7 bases. The CDR3 covers 14 residues. CDR1 ENHRY and CDR2 SYGVKD come from the germline V gene. CDR3 DNA, as far as it was read: TGTGCCATCAGTGAGTCCTTAGGGAATCAGCCC. Translation: CAISESLGNQP. The CDR3 in its entirety is CAISESLGNQPQHF.